These 16 T cell receptor beta chains came from one sample sequenced in a study of Graves' ophthalmopathy and Graves' hyperthyroidism. RNA served as the template for amplifying TCR beta CDR3 regions. Investigators did first-round RT-PCR with HTBI primers, then second-round multiplex PCR. From the multiplex PCR reads, TCRdb called clonotypes with MiXCR, one entry per CDR3 protein. Seen here are 450,000 or so distinct CDR3 sequences, about 15% observed once, and the top ten hold 8% to 10%. Sequences were obtained from blood. Receptor source: a woman aged 30 to 39 with Graves' ophthalmopathy.

Ten or more counts support this clonotype. V is TRBV2 and J is TRBJ1-5; D uncertain. This CDR3 has 13 residues. The germline CDR1 and CDR2 sequences are SNHLY and FYNNEI. Trimming took off 6 bases at V and 4 bases at J, with 10 bases between the two ends. The CDR3 nucleotides are TGTGCCAGCAGCCCGGGAGCTAATCAGCCCCAGCATTTT. Translated, it gives CASSPGANQPQHF.

This clonotype was seen ten or more times. This chain joins TRBV12-3 or TRBV12-4 and TRBJ1-1, with a tentative D call TRBD1 (6 bases). This CDR3 comprises 13 residues. Trimming stripped 6 bases from V and 11 bases from J, with 19 bases between. The CDR3 loop reads CASSTARQAVAFF. The CDR3 DNA reads as TGTGCCAGCAGCACCGCCCGACAGGCTGTGGCTTTCTTT.

This clonotype showed up just a few times. The CDR3: CSARDPPNTEAFF. The CDR3 nucleotides are TGCAGTGCTAGGGACCCACCTAACACTGAAGCTTTCTTT. The genes are TRBV20-1 and TRBJ1-1; D is undetermined. The CDR3 loop spans 13 amino acids. Between the trimmed V and J ends, which lost 3 bases and 2 bases, there was a span of 10 bases. Germline-derived CDR1 and CDR2 are DFQATT and SNEGSKA (reference sequence).

The sample holds many counts of this clonotype. Since a much larger clone is just one base distant, this may be a read error. V gene TRBV28 combines with J gene TRBJ2-7; D assignment may be TRBD1 or TRBD2 (7 bases each). The ends were cut back, 8 bases at V and 5 bases at J, with 22 bases in the middle. CDR1 and CDR2 (germline): MDHEN, SYDVKM. The CDR3 has 15 residues. The CDR3 here is CASVDQGGGGHEQYF. CDR3 in DNA: TGTGCCAGCGTCGATCAGGGGGGGGGAGGGCACGAGCAGTACTTC. Drawing the rest from reference TRBV28 and TRBJ2-7, the complete variable domain is DVKVTQSSRYLVKRTGEKVFLECVQDMDHENMFWYRQDPGLGLRLIYFSYDVKMKEKGDIPEGYSVSREKKERFSLILESASTNQTSMYLCASVDQGGGGHEQYFGPGTRLTVT.

This clonotype has at least ten counts. The CDR3 sequence is CASSQDAARLAGQETQYF. The DNA for the CDR3 is TGCGCCAGCAGCCAAGATGCCGCTCGACTAGCGGGCCAAGAGACCCAGTACTTC. The genes are TRBV4-1 and TRBJ2-5, with 10 bases that match TRBD2. The CDR3 length is 18 residues. The ends lost 0 bases at V and 1 base at J; junction bases unmatched: 8. CDR1 and CDR2 from the germline V gene are MGHRA and YSYEKL.

This clonotype was counted at least ten times. The V call is TRBV28, the J call TRBJ2-7; perhaps TRBD2 as D (6 bases). The germline V gene encodes CDR1 MDHEN and CDR2 SYDVKM. V gave up 3 bases and J gave up 3 bases, with 18 bases separating them. The CDR3 totals 16 residues. CDR3 sequence reads: CASSLIGSGEGYEQYF. DNA for the CDR3: TGTGCCAGCAGTTTGATCGGGAGCGGAGAGGGCTACGAGCAGTACTTC.

This clonotype was counted ten times or more. The rearrangement links TRBV7-9 to TRBJ1-2; D gene uncertain. This CDR3 is 13 amino acids long. The V gene lost 8 bases and the J gene lost 3 bases, with 13 bases spanning the gap. Germline lookup yields CDR1 SEHNR and CDR2 FQNEAQ (reference sequence). The CDR3 sequence is CASGDEYHYGYTF. The CDR3 DNA reads TGTGCCAGCGGCGACGAATACCACTATGGCTACACCTTC. The full variable domain, rest sourced from reference TRBV7-9 and TRBJ1-2, is DTGVSQNPRHKITKRGQNVTFRCDPISEHNRLYWYRQTLGQGPEFLTYFQNEAQLEKSRLLSDRFSAERPKGSFSTLEIQRTEQGDSAMYLCASGDEYHYGYTFGSGTRLTVV.

A few counts support this clonotype. J is TRBJ1-6 and V is TRBV4-1; no definite D call. V dropped 0 bases and J dropped 6 bases, with 15 bases sitting between them. Germline values: CDR1 MGHRA, CDR2 YSYEKL. The CDR3 contains 17 residues. The CDR3 region is CASSQDLRTISNSPLHF. The DNA of the CDR3 is TGCGCCAGCAGCCAAGATCTCCGGACGATATCTAATTCACCCCTCCACTTT.

This clonotype was counted many times. The rearrangement links TRBV30 to TRBJ1-2, with D unresolved. The CDR3 contains 12 residues. CDR1 and CDR2 from the germline V gene are GTSNPN and SVGIG (reference sequence). The V gene lost 3 bases and the J gene lost 4 bases, with 9 bases spanning the gap. As DNA, the CDR3 is TGTGCCTGGAGCGCCTACAGCTATGGCTACACCTTC. As protein: CAWSAYSYGYTF.

There are a few counts of this clonotype. Its ends do not fully match the called genes, so a read error is possible. The chain uses TRBV6-1 and TRBJ2-6; D possibly uses TRBD1 or TRBD2 (5 bases each). This CDR3 comprises 16 residues. Germline V gene data show CDR1 as MNHNS and CDR2 as SASEGT. CDR3 bases: TGTGCCAGCAGTGTCTTCTTTTTGCCCGGGGCCAACGCCCTGACTTTC. Its protein product is CASSVFFLPGANALTF.

V and J are TRBV28 and TRBJ1-2, with TRBD1 as a possible D gene (5 bases). From germline, CDR1 is MDHEN and CDR2 SYDVKM. V was shortened by 4 bases and J by 8 bases, with 11 bases between the two germline ends. The CDR3 is made up of 12 amino acids. The CDR3 loop is CASSWGGDGYTF. The CDR3 coding sequence is TGTGCCAGCAGTTGGGGTGGGGACGGCTACACCTTC.

About this clonotype: Being one base from a much bigger clone, this may be a read error. The rearrangement uses TRBV27 and TRBJ2-2; D is unclear. The CDR3 is 15 amino acids. From germline, CDR1 is MNHEY and CDR2 SMNVEV (reference sequence). Trimming cost V 4 bases and J 5 bases, with 14 bases left between them. The CDR3 region is CASSYGPHGTGELFF. The CDR3 DNA is TGTGCCAGCAGTTATGGGCCCCATGGAACCGGGGAGCTGTTTTTT.

This clonotype was seen at least ten times. The CDR3 is CASSVSADYGYTF. The CDR3 DNA is TGTGCCAGCAGCGTCTCTGCGGACTATGGCTACACCTTC. This rearrangement joins TRBV6-1 to TRBJ1-2; D is ambiguous. Trimming shortened V by 6 bases and J by 3 bases, and 11 bases separated the two germline ends. The germline V gene encodes CDR1 MNHNS and CDR2 SASEGT. CDR3 length equals 13 residues.

This clonotype occurred a few times. This is likely a read error, given that the CDR3 carries no conserved phenylalanine or tryptophan at its end. The chain has TRBV6-5 and TRBJ2-7; 7 bases are shared with TRBD1. J gave up 2 bases and V 2 bases, and 6 bases lay outside the gene matches. Looked up from germline, CDR1 is MNHEY and CDR2 is SVGAGI. The CDR3 runs to 15 residues. The CDR3 DNA is TGTGCCAGCAGTTACAGGGGGCAAGGGACCTACGAGCAGTACTTG. Its translation is CASSYRGQGTYEQYL.

This clonotype appeared many times. V gene TRBV15 combines with J gene TRBJ1-2; 7 positions agree with TRBD1. Germline CDR1 and CDR2: LNHNV and YYDKDF (reference sequence). J was trimmed by 8 bases and V by 5 bases; bases with no gene match: 5. The CDR3 is made up of 12 amino acids. The CDR3 region is CATSDRVGGYTF. In DNA, the CDR3 is TGTGCCACCAGCGACAGGGTGGGAGGCTACACCTTC. Supplemented by reference TRBV15 and TRBJ1-2, the full variable domain reads DAMVIQNPRYQVTQFGKPVTLSCSQTLNHNVMYWYQQKSSQAPKLLFHYYDKDFNNEADTPDNFQSRRPNTSFCFLDIRSPGLGDTAMYLCATSDRVGGYTFGSGTRLTVV.

This clonotype was observed many times. This chain uses TRBV5-1 with TRBJ2-4; the match to TRBD1 covers 9 bases. CDR3 size: 15 residues. Trimming removed 4 bases from V and 8 bases from J; junction bases left unmatched: 10. Germline CDR1 SGHRS, CDR2 YFSETQ. CDR3 DNA sequence: TGCGCCAGCAGCGAACTACAGGGGGCGCATGACATTCAGTACTTC. It is translated as CASSELQGAHDIQYF.